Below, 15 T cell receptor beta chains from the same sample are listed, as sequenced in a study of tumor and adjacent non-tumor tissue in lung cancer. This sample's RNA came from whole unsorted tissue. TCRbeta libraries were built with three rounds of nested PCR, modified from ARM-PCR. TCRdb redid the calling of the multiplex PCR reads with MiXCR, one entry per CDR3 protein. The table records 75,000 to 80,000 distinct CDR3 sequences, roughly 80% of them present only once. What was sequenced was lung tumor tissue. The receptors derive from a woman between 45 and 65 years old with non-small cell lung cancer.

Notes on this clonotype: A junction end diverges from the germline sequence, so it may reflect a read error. CDR3 bases: TGCAACGTTGACAAAGGGACAGTTAGTGAAGCTTTCTTT. Amino acids: CNVDKGTVSEAFF. The chain recombines TRBV29-1 with TRBJ1-1; 7 positions agree with TRBD1. CDR1 SQVTM and CDR2 ANQGSEA come from the germline V gene. The CDR3 spans 13 residues. The whole variable domain, remainder taken from reference TRBV29-1 and TRBJ1-1, is SAVISQKPSRDICQRGTSLTIQCQVDSQVTMMFWYRQQPGQSLTLIATANQGSEATYESGFVIDKFPISRPNLTFSTLTVSNMSPEDSSIYLCNVDKGTVSEAFFGQGTRLTVV.

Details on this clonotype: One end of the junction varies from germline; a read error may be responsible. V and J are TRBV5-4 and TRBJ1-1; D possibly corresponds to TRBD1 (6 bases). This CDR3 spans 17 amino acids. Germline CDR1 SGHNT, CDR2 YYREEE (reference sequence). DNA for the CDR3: TGTGCCAGCAGCCCGCCTCCGACAGGCAGGATGAACACCGAAGCTTTCTTT. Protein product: CASSPPPTGRMNTEAFF.

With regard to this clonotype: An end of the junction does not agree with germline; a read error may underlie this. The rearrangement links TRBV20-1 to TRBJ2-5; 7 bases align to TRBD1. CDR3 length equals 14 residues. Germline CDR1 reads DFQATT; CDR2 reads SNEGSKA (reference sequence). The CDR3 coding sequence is TGCAGTACTAGAACCGGGACAGTCCAAGAGACCGAGTACTTC. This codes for CSTRTGTVQETEYF.

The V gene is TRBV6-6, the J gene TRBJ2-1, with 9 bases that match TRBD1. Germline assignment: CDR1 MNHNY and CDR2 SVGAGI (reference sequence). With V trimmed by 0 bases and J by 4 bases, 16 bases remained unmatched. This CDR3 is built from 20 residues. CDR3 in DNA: TGTGCCAGCAGTTACTCAGCTCGAATGATCCGAGACAGGGGGTACAATGAGCAGTTCTTC. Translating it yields CASSYSARMIRDRGYNEQFF.

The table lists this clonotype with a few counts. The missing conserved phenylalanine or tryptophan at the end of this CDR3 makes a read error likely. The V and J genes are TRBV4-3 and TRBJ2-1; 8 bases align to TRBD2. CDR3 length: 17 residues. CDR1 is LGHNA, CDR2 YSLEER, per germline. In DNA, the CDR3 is TGCGCCGGCAGCCAAGAAGAAGCGGGAGAGCCCTACAATGAGCAGTTCCTC. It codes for CAGSQEEAGEPYNEQFL.

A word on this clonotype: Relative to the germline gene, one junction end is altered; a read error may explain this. In DNA form, the CDR3 reads TGTGTCAGCAGCCAAGATGTGGCTTACAATGAGCACTTCTTC. Protein sequence: CVSSQDVAYNEHFF. The J gene is TRBJ2-1, the V gene TRBV4-2; D is unclear. Germline V gene data show CDR1 as LGHNA and CDR2 as YNFKEQ. This CDR3 comprises 14 residues.

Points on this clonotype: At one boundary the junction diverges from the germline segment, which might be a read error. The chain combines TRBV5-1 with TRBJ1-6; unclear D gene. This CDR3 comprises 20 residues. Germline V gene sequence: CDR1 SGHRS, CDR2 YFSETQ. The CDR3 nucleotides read TGCGCCAGCCGCATTGAATCGGCACAGACTGCACGCTTGTATAATTCACCCATCCACTTT. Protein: CASRIESAQTARLYNSPIHF.

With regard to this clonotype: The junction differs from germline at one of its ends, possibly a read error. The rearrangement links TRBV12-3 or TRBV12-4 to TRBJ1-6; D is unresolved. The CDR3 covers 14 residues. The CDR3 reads CASTQFVENSPLHF. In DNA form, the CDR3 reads TGCGCCAGCACTCAATTTGTCGAAAATTCACCCCTCCACTTT.

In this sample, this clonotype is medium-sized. CDR3 nucleotides: TGTGCCAGCAGCTTAGGACTAGCGGGAGGTTGGAGAGATACGCAGTATTTT. Translated: CASSLGLAGGWRDTQYF. The rearrangement links TRBV11-2 to TRBJ2-3; the match to TRBD2 covers 13 bases. The CDR3 covers 17 residues. The V gene end was trimmed by 1 base and the J gene end by 5 bases; junction bases not matched to a gene: 6. Germline V CDR1 and CDR2: SGHAT, FQNNGV. The full variable domain, in which reference TRBV11-2 and TRBJ2-3 provide the parts outside the CDR3, is EAGVAQSPRYKIIEKRQSVAFWCNPISGHATLYWYQQILGQGPKLLIQFQNNGVVDDSQLPKDRFSAERLKGVDSTLKIQPAKLEDSAVYLCASSLGLAGGWRDTQYFGPGTRLTVL.

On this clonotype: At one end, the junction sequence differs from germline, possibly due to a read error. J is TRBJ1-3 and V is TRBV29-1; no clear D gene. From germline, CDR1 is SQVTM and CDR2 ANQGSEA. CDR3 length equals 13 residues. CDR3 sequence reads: CSIWTDSGNAIYF. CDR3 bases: TGTAGCATCTGGACTGACTCTGGAAACGCCATATATTTT.

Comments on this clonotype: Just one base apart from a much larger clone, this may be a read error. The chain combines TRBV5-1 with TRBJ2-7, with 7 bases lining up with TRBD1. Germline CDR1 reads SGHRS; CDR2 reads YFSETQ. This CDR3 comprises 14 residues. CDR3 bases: TGCGCCAGGAGCTTGACAGGGTCGGCCTACGAGCAGTACTTC. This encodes CARSLTGSAYEQYF. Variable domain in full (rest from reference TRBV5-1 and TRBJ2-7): KAGVTQTPRYLIKTRGQQVTLSCSPISGHRSVSWYQQTPGQGLQFLFEYFSETQRNKGNFPGRFSGRQFSNSRSEMNVSTLELGDSALYLCARSLTGSAYEQYFGPGTRLTVT.

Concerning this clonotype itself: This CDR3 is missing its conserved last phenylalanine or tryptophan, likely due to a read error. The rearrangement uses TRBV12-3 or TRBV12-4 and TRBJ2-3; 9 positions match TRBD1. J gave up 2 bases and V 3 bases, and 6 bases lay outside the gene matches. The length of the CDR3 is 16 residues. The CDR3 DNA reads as TGTGCCAGCAGTTTTAAGGGGACAGGGATCACAGATACGCAGTATTCT. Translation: CASSFKGTGITDTQYS.

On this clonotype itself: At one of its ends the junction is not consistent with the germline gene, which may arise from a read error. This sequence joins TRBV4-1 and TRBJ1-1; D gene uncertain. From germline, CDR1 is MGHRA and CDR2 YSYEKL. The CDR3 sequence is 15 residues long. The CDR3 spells CARSQPTIMNTEAFF. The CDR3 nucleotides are TGCGCCAGAAGCCAACCGACTATAATGAACACTGAAGCTTTCTTT.

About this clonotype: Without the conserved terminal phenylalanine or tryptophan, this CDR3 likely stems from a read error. CDR3 residues: CSVEISRQETQYL. DNA for the CDR3: TGCAGCGTTGAAATATCGAGACAAGAGACCCAGTACCTC. The V and J genes are TRBV29-1 and TRBJ2-5, with D uncertain. From germline, CDR1 is SQVTM and CDR2 ANQGSEA. This CDR3 contains 13 residues. The V and J ends lost 2 bases and 2 bases respectively, with 9 bases between them.

This CDR3 reads CTISDGVIEAFF. The CDR3 DNA reads as TGTACTATCAGTGATGGCGTCATTGAAGCTTTCTTT. The V and J genes are TRBV10-3 and TRBJ1-1; unclear D gene. CDR3 length: 12 amino acids. Looked up from germline, CDR1 is ENHRY and CDR2 is SYGVKD.